This T cell receptor (beta chain) originates from a study of blood T cell repertoires in COVID-19. Study overall: Sites in the United States, Italy and Spain provided acute and convalescent COVID-19 samples. The cDNA or gDNA used as material had been derived from T cells, B-cell-depleted T cells, or PBMCs.

Between the trimmed V and J ends, which lost 5 bases and 4 bases, there was a span of 15 bases. Germline values: CDR1 KGHSH, CDR2 LQKENI. CDR3 size: 15 residues. Per the authors' pipeline: For nucleated cells, counts were estimated from reference gene primer amplification. The table came from immunoSEQ multiplex PCR; TCRdb's copy has only in-frame clones and leaves some out. V and J calls and clone size follow that table, whereas D and trimming were derived from the DNA. The table has tens of thousands of clones, over 75% seen once. The material sequenced was peripheral blood. The TCR comes from an elderly woman with active COVID-19. The rearrangement joins TRBV18 to TRBJ2-1; D possibly corresponds to TRBD2 (6 bases). The DNA of the CDR3 is TGTGCCAGCTCAGGGGACTCTGGCCCTTACAATGAGCAGTTCTTC. Its protein is CASSGDSGPYNEQFF.